The rows below give T cell receptor beta chains drawn from one sample of a study of T cells in Graves' hyperthyroidism and ophthalmopathy. MiXCR, applied by TCRdb to the multiplex PCR reads, yields one record per CDR3 protein. The data contain about 640,000 distinct CDR3 sequences, nearly 45% of them singletons. Sequencing input: peripheral blood or thyroid tissue (not recorded which). Receptor source: an adult man with Graves' disease, either hyperthyroidism or ophthalmopathy (not recorded which). The CDR3 runs from the conserved cysteine through the conserved F or W. Fields, in order: CDR3 length, V gene, D gene, J gene, clone size, CDR3 protein, CDR3 DNA. A D gene is named only where the DNA matches it firmly. Clone size, where shown, is once, few, many, or a class for clones that have expanded.

15	TRBV20-1	TRBD1	TRBJ2-7	few	CSASPPGQGGYEQYF	TGCAGTGCTAGTCCCCCGGGACAGGGAGGCTACGAGCAGTACTTC
13	TRBV29-1	NA	TRBJ1-1	many	CSVKSGQNTEAFF	TGCAGCGTCAAATCGGGCCAGAACACTGAAGCTTTCTTT
15	TRBV29-1	NA	TRBJ2-2	NA	CSCWGGQENTGELFF	TGCAGCTGTTGGGGGGGACAGGAGAACACCGGGGAGCTGTTTTTT
15	TRBV11-2	TRBD2	TRBJ2-7	NA	CASSPGSGGAYEQYF	TGTGCCAGCAGCCCTGGAAGCGGGGGGGCGTACGAGCAGTACTTC
13	TRBV29-1	NA	TRBJ1-1	many	CSVDSGGGPEAFF	TGCAGCGTTGACTCGGGGGGCGGGCCTGAAGCTTTCTTT
13	TRBV2	NA	TRBJ1-5	few	CASSVQGSQPQHF	TGTGCCAGCAGCGTACAGGGTTCACAGCCCCAGCATTTT
14	TRBV5-1	NA	TRBJ2-7	NA	CASSYSWGAYEQYF	TGCGCCAGCAGCTACTCCTGGGGGGCCTACGAGCAGTACTTC
15	TRBV20-1	TRBD2	TRBJ2-7	few	CSARGQTSGNYEQYF	TGCAGTGCTAGAGGGCAGACTAGCGGCAACTACGAGCAGTACTTC
14	TRBV5-1	NA	TRBJ1-5	few	CASSNAPGNQPQHF	TGCGCCAGCAGCAATGCTCCGGGCAATCAGCCCCAGCATTTT
14	TRBV20-1	NA	TRBJ2-5	NA	CSAGREEVGETQYF	TGCAGTGCAGGAAGGGAGGAGGTCGGGGAGACCCAGTACTTC
14	TRBV14	NA	TRBJ1-1	NA	CASSFQVSNTEAFF	TGTGCCAGCAGCTTTCAAGTTTCCAACACTGAAGCTTTCTTT
11	TRBV29-1	NA	TRBJ1-1	few	CSAWEMSEAFF	TGCAGCGCTTGGGAGATGTCAGAAGCTTTCTTT
16	TRBV2	TRBD1	TRBJ2-7	NA	CASSWRRDRGDYEQYF	TGTGCCAGCAGCTGGAGAAGGGACAGGGGGGACTACGAGCAGTACTTC
16	TRBV29-1	TRBD1	TRBJ1-2	many	CSVEEGWDRGGYGYTF	TGCAGCGTTGAAGAAGGATGGGACAGGGGCGGTTATGGCTACACCTTC
14	TRBV2	NA	TRBJ1-1	many	CASSEAEGNTEAFF	TGTGCCAGCAGTGAGGCTGAGGGGAACACTGAAGCTTTCTTT
15	TRBV7-8	TRBD1	TRBJ1-6	NA	CASSFGQGINSPLHF	TGTGCCAGCAGCTTTGGACAGGGGATTAATTCACCCCTCCACTTT
18	TRBV9	TRBD2	TRBJ2-5	NA	CASSPGLAGGSGTETQYF	TGTGCCAGCAGCCCAGGGCTAGCGGGAGGATCGGGTACAGAGACCCAGTACTTC
16	TRBV19	TRBD1	TRBJ2-6	few	CASSIVQGAGANVLTF	TGTGCCAGTAGTATAGTACAGGGGGCTGGGGCCAACGTCCTGACTTTC
13	TRBV6-6	NA	TRBJ1-1	NA	CASSYEVNTEAFF	TGTGCCAGCAGTTACGAAGTGAACACTGAAGCTTTCTTT
12	TRBV7-3	TRBD1	TRBJ2-7	many	CASRTGPGEQYF	TGTGCCAGCAGGACAGGGCCGGGTGAGCAGTACTTC
13	TRBV7-9	TRBD1	TRBJ1-1	few	CASSFQGAAEAFF	TGTGCCAGCAGCTTTCAGGGGGCGGCTGAAGCTTTCTTT
14	TRBV6-5	NA	TRBJ2-7	NA	CASSPSRQSYEQYF	TGTGCCAGCAGCCCCAGCAGGCAATCCTACGAGCAGTACTTC
15	TRBV5-1	NA	TRBJ1-5	NA	CASSLEGGYRQPQHF	TGCGCCAGCAGCTTGGAGGGTGGGTATAGGCAGCCCCAGCATTTT
15	TRBV25-1	TRBD1	TRBJ2-7	NA	CASSELGTGAYEQYF	TGTGCCAGCAGTGAATTAGGGACAGGGGCCTACGAGCAGTACTTC
15	TRBV2	TRBD2	TRBJ2-2	NA	CASSGLVVPMGELFF	TGTGCCAGCAGCGGACTAGTGGTTCCTATGGGGGAGCTGTTTTTT
17	TRBV10-2	TRBD1	TRBJ1-2	few	CASSTRPRDRAYYGYTF	TGCGCCAGCAGCACCCGCCCCCGGGACAGGGCGTACTATGGCTACACCTTC
12	TRBV24-1	NA	TRBJ1-2	many	CATSEPTEGYTF	TGTGCCACCAGTGAGCCTACAGAGGGCTACACCTTC
13	TRBV10-3	NA	TRBJ2-5	few	CAISDLAGETQYF	TGTGCCATCAGTGATTTGGCAGGGGAGACCCAGTACTTC
17	TRBV7-9	TRBD1	TRBJ2-5	NA	CASSLARSGGPEKTQYF	TGTGCCAGCAGCTTAGCGCGATCAGGGGGCCCGGAAAAGACCCAGTACTTC
15	TRBV7-8	NA	TRBJ1-1	NA	CASSKGGTLLWEAFF	TGTGCCAGCAGCAAAGGGGGGACACTTCTTTGGGAAGCTTTCTTT
10	TRBV29-1	NA	TRBJ1-2	once	CSVDVGGYTF	TGCAGCGTTGACGTCGGGGGCTACACCTTC
15	TRBV19	NA	TRBJ1-5	few	CASSIQDRSNQPQHF	TGTGCCAGTAGTATACAGGACAGAAGCAATCAGCCCCAGCATTTT
12	TRBV28	NA	TRBJ1-2	NA	CASSSLRKGYTF	TGTGCCAGCAGTTCGCTCCGAAAGGGCTACACCTTC
14	TRBV20-1	NA	TRBJ1-5	few	CSAKVQGSNQPQHF	TGCAGTGCTAAGGTACAGGGTAGCAATCAGCCCCAGCATTTT
14	TRBV20-1	NA	TRBJ1-6	many	CSARPHGTNSPLHF	TGCAGTGCTAGACCACACGGAACTAATTCACCCCTCCACTTT
15	TRBV15	NA	TRBJ1-5	NA	CATSRDPVNNQPQHF	TGTGCCACCAGCAGAGATCCGGTGAACAATCAGCCCCAGCATTTT
15	TRBV25-1	NA	TRBJ2-6	NA	CASSDGRSGANVLTF	TGTGCCAGCAGCGACGGACGCTCTGGGGCCAACGTCCTGACTTTC
15	TRBV6-1	TRBD1	TRBJ1-4	NA	CASSYSDRGYEKLFF	TGTGCCAGCAGTTACTCGGACAGGGGGTATGAAAAACTGTTTTTT
13	TRBV24-1	TRBD1	TRBJ2-7	NA	CATSGTGSYEQYF	TGTGCCACCAGTGGGACAGGGTCCTACGAGCAGTACTTC
16	TRBV7-9	NA	TRBJ2-5	few	CASSLGAGARQETQYF	TGTGCCAGCAGCTTAGGGGCCGGAGCTAGGCAGGAGACCCAGTACTTC
15	TRBV7-9	NA	TRBJ1-1	few	CASSLSTDQNTEAFF	TGTGCCAGCAGTTTATCGACAGATCAGAACACTGAAGCTTTCTTT
14	TRBV7-2	TRBD1	TRBJ1-2	many	CASSHRGRGYGYTF	TGTGCCAGCAGCCACAGGGGGCGCGGCTATGGCTACACCTTC
18	TRBV12-3/TRBV12-4	NA	TRBJ2-2	NA	CASSFNPAGWLNTGELFF	TGTGCCAGCAGTTTTAATCCCGCAGGCTGGCTGAACACCGGGGAGCTGTTTTTT
13	TRBV6-6	NA	TRBJ1-2	NA	CASKGHRESGYTF	TGTGCCAGCAAAGGGCACAGGGAAAGTGGCTACACCTTC
13	TRBV7-3	NA	TRBJ2-5	many	CASSLTPTQTQYF	TGTGCCAGCAGCTTAACCCCGACGCAGACCCAGTACTTC
11	TRBV29-1	NA	TRBJ2-7	many	CIANGGNEQYF	TGCATCGCCAATGGGGGCAACGAGCAGTACTTC
14	TRBV20-1	NA	TRBJ2-5	many	CSASQGRIQETQYF	TGCAGTGCTAGCCAAGGGCGGATTCAAGAGACCCAGTACTTC
10	TRBV11-2	NA	TRBJ1-2	NA	CASGDKGYTF	TGTGCCAGCGGGGATAAAGGCTACACCTTC
14	TRBV6-2/TRBV6-3	TRBD1	TRBJ1-2	NA	CASSPGQGGNGYTF	TGTGCCAGCAGTCCGGGACAGGGAGGGAATGGCTACACCTTC
13	TRBV20-1	NA	TRBJ1-1	few	CSAGETVNTEAFF	TGCAGTGCTGGAGAGACAGTGAACACTGAAGCTTTCTTT
14	TRBV10-3	NA	TRBJ2-7	NA	CAISSGHGSFEQYF	TGTGCCATCAGCTCAGGACATGGCTCCTTCGAGCAGTACTTC
15	TRBV7-2	TRBD1	TRBJ2-7	many	CASSLAGTGSYEQYF	TGTGCCAGCAGCTTGGCAGGGACAGGTTCCTACGAGCAGTACTTC